A single sample gave rise to the 29 T cell receptor beta chains below, sequenced in a study of blood T cell repertoires in COVID-19. The repertoire was sequenced with immunoSEQ multiplex PCR; TCRdb's copy has only in-frame clones and lacks some. The data hold 65,000 to 80,000 clones, with 88% observed a single time. The sequenced sample was peripheral blood. The receptors shown here come from a man aged 45-65 years with active COVID-19.

CDR3 region: CASSGVAGDTGELFF. The CDR3 DNA reads as TGTGCCAGCAGCGGAGTAGCGGGAGATACCGGGGAGCTGTTTTTT. The V and J genes are TRBV9 and TRBJ2-2; 9 positions match TRBD2. This CDR3 has 15 amino acids. V shed 3 bases and J 5 bases; nucleotides not matched to a gene: 5. Germline CDR1 SGDLS, CDR2 YYNGEE.

In its sample, this clone was seen once. The chain uses TRBV27 and TRBJ1-2; a weak D match, TRBD1 (6 bases). Germline values: CDR1 MNHEY, CDR2 SMNVEV (reference sequence). V was trimmed by 3 bases and J by 2 bases, leaving 13 bases between them. The CDR3 length is 15 residues. CDR3 region: CASSLEQGKNYGYTF. CDR3 DNA: TGTGCCAGCAGTTTGGAACAGGGAAAAAACTATGGCTACACCTTC.

The chain is built from TRBV14 and TRBJ1-2; tentative D call: TRBD1 (6 bases). With 1 base removed from V and 9 bases from J, the gap between germline ends came to 18 bases. In germline, CDR1 is SGHDN, CDR2 FVKESK. CDR3 length equals 15 residues. CDR3 coding DNA: TGTGCCAGCAGCCAAGGGACGTTTGGCAGGGGTCGCTACACCTTC. Translated, it gives CASSQGTFGRGRYTF.

The chain uses TRBV6-5 and TRBJ2-4; 11 bases map to TRBD2. J gave up 6 bases and V 8 bases, and 3 bases lay outside the gene matches. The germline CDR1 and CDR2 sequences are MNHEY and SVGAGI. The CDR3 has 13 amino acids. The CDR3 reads CASGTSGANIQYF. DNA of the CDR3: TGTGCCAGCGGGACTAGCGGCGCAAACATTCAGTACTTC.

The chain has TRBV2 and TRBJ2-3; TRBD2 aligns across 10 bases. V dropped 4 bases and J dropped 6; count of bases not matched to a gene: 7. Germline lookup yields CDR1 SNHLY and CDR2 FYNNEI. This CDR3 comprises 15 residues. The chain's CDR3 is CASSGSPSGGDTQYF. CDR3 in DNA: TGTGCCAGCAGTGGAAGTCCTAGCGGGGGTGATACGCAGTATTTT.

The V and J genes are TRBV5-1 and TRBJ1-1, with TRBD1 matching 7 bases. From germline, CDR1 is SGHRS and CDR2 YFSETQ. This CDR3 is 14 amino acids long. V lost 3 bases to trimming and J lost 0 bases; unmatched junction nucleotides: 2. The CDR3 nucleotides are TGCGCCAGCAGCTCGGGACAGATGAACACTGAAGCTTTCTTT. The encoded protein is CASSSGQMNTEAFF. Full variable domain (rest looked up from reference TRBV5-1 and TRBJ1-1): KAGVTQTPRYLIKTRGQQVTLSCSPISGHRSVSWYQQTPGQGLQFLFEYFSETQRNKGNFPGRFSGRQFSNSRSEMNVSTLELGDSALYLCASSSGQMNTEAFFGQGTRLTVV.

This clone was counted once. V usage is TRBV19 and J usage is TRBJ2-7; D is unclear. The germline V gene encodes CDR1 LNHDA and CDR2 SQIVND (reference sequence). The CDR3 is 12 amino acids. Trimming took 4 bases from V and 2 from J, leaving 6 bases between them. The CDR3, as DNA: TGTGCCAGTAGTAATTCGGCCTACGAGCAGTACTTC. It is translated as CASSNSAYEQYF. Based on the CDR3 plus reference TRBV19 and TRBJ2-7, the full variable domain is DGGITQSPKYLFRKEGQNVTLSCEQNLNHDAMYWYRQDPGQGLRLIYYSQIVNDFQKGDIAEGYSVSREKKESFPLTVTSAQKNPTAFYLCASSNSAYEQYFGPGTRLTVT.

The rearrangement uses TRBV5-1 and TRBJ2-7; TRBD2 matches 11 bases. The CDR3 length is 17 residues. The germline gives CDR1 SGHRS, CDR2 YFSETQ. Trimming took 3 bases from V and 4 from J; bases not matched to a gene: 12. The CDR3 DNA is TGCGCCAGCAGCTCCCTGGCCGCTAGCGGGAGGACTTACGAGCAGTACTTC. It encodes CASSSLAASGRTYEQYF.

The chain carries TRBV7-2 and TRBJ2-7, with 10 bases lining up with TRBD1. V was pared by 2 bases and J by 3 bases, with 4 bases of the junction left unmatched. Germline V gene lookup returns CDR1 SGHTA and CDR2 FQGNSA. This CDR3 comprises 15 residues. DNA of the CDR3: TGTGCCAGCAGCTTATCCGGGACAGGGGTCTACGAGCAGTACTTC. Amino acids: CASSLSGTGVYEQYF.

The chain uses TRBV5-1 and TRBJ2-1, with TRBD2 matching over 11 bases. V lost 0 bases, J lost 9 bases, and 5 bases stayed unmatched. CDR3 length equals 15 residues. Germline V gene data show CDR1 as SGHRS and CDR2 as YFSETQ. The CDR3: CASSLVAGGPTEQFF. The CDR3 nucleotides are TGCGCCAGCAGCTTGGTAGCGGGGGGGCCGACTGAGCAGTTCTTC.

This clone was counted only a few times. The chain links TRBV27 to TRBJ2-7; weak D call: TRBD2 (5 bases). This CDR3 comprises 14 residues. Trimming cost V 8 bases and J 2 bases, with 16 bases left between them. Germline V gives CDR1 MNHEY, CDR2 SMNVEV (reference sequence). CDR3 protein: CASSLDGETYEQYF. CDR3 coding DNA: TGTGCCAGCTCACTGGACGGGGAAACCTACGAGCAGTACTTC.

The V gene is TRBV13, the J gene TRBJ2-3, with 7 bases fitting TRBD1. J lost 5 bases, V lost 3 bases, and 8 bases had no gene match. Germline V lookup: CDR1 PRHDT, CDR2 FYEKMQ (reference sequence). This CDR3 is 15 amino acids long. For the CDR3, the DNA is TGTGCCAGCAGCTTTCCCGGGACAGCCTTAGATACGCAGTATTTT. It encodes CASSFPGTALDTQYF.

This clone was seen once. The rearrangement joins TRBV5-4 to TRBJ2-7, with 11 bases that match TRBD2. Germline V gene lookup returns CDR1 SGHNT and CDR2 YYREEE (reference sequence). V shed 3 bases and J 1 base; nucleotides not matched to a gene: 9. This CDR3 comprises 17 residues. CDR3 sequence (DNA): TGTGCCAGCAGCTCTCTAACGACTAGCGGGGTATCCTACGAGCAGTACTTC. As protein: CASSSLTTSGVSYEQYF.

The chain is built from TRBV5-6 and TRBJ1-1, with 8 positions matching TRBD1. With V trimmed by 2 bases and J by 5 bases, 8 bases remained unmatched. Looked up from germline, CDR1 is SGHDT and CDR2 is YYEEEE. The CDR3 runs to 15 residues. The CDR3 DNA reads as TGTGCCAGCAGCTTACAGGACAGGGTGGTAACTGAAGCTTTCTTT. Residues: CASSLQDRVVTEAFF.

This chain joins TRBV30 and TRBJ2-7; 10 nucleotides line up with TRBD2. The V gene end was trimmed by 5 bases and the J gene end by 2 bases; junction bases not matched to a gene: 6. The CDR3 length is 14 residues. CDR1 and CDR2 (germline): GTSNPN, SVGIG (reference sequence). CDR3 in amino acids: CAWEWTSGPYEQYF. Here the CDR3 DNA reads TGTGCCTGGGAATGGACTAGCGGTCCCTACGAGCAGTACTTC.

The chain combines TRBV7-2 with TRBJ2-5; possible D gene TRBD1, 6 bases. Germline V gives CDR1 SGHTA, CDR2 FQGNSA. This CDR3 is 14 amino acids long. The V and J ends lost 2 bases and 5 bases respectively, with 12 bases between them. The chain's CDR3 is CASSLLMGAETQYF. CDR3 nucleotide sequence: TGTGCCAGCAGCTTATTGATGGGGGCGGAGACCCAGTACTTC.

The chain uses TRBV5-1 and TRBJ2-7; TRBD1 might be the D (6 bases). With 3 bases removed from V and 5 bases from J, the gap between germline ends came to 15 bases. Germline-derived CDR1 and CDR2 are SGHRS and YFSETQ. The CDR3 has 14 amino acids. CDR3 bases: TGCGCCAGCAGCTGGGACACAGGGTCCCACGAGCAGTACTTC. Amino acid sequence: CASSWDTGSHEQYF.

In nucleotides, the CDR3 is TGTGCCAGCAGTTACAGGGAGCGGGAAGGCTACACCTTC. This gives the protein CASSYREREGYTF. This chain joins TRBV6-6 and TRBJ1-2, with no clear D. With 2 bases removed from V and 8 bases from J, the gap between germline ends came to 12 bases. The CDR3 runs to 13 residues. CDR1 is MNHNY, CDR2 SVGAGI, per germline (reference sequence).

In DNA, the CDR3 is TGTGCCAGCAGCCCCGCCGGCCAGACGGGAGGGCAAGAGACCCAGTACTTC. Amino acid sequence: CASSPAGQTGGQETQYF. The chain combines TRBV13 with TRBJ2-5, with 8 bases fitting TRBD2. Germline values: CDR1 PRHDT, CDR2 FYEKMQ (reference sequence). V was pared by 5 bases and J by 2 bases, with 13 bases of the junction left unmatched. This CDR3 contains 17 residues. The whole variable domain, remainder taken from reference TRBV13 and TRBJ2-5, is AAGVIQSPRHLIKEKRETATLKCYPIPRHDTVYWYQQGPGQDPQFLISFYEKMQSDKGSIPDRFSAQQFSDYHSELNMSSLELGDSALYFCASSPAGQTGGQETQYFGPGTRLLVL.

The genes are TRBV7-3 and TRBJ2-1; possible D gene TRBD2, 5 bases. The CDR3 is 16 amino acids. The V gene lost 1 base and the J gene lost 2 bases, with 12 bases spanning the gap. Germline CDR1 and CDR2: SGHTA and FQGTGA. The CDR3 DNA reads TGTGCCAGCAGCTTAAACGGGGTTGAGGCCTACAATGAGCAGTTCTTC. Translated, it gives CASSLNGVEAYNEQFF.

This clone showed up just a few times. This chain uses TRBV9 with TRBJ2-3; 8 bases are shared with TRBD1. The germline gives CDR1 SGDLS, CDR2 YYNGEE. Trimming removed 4 bases from V and 3 bases from J; junction bases left unmatched: 7. The CDR3 is 15 amino acids. CDR3 DNA: TGTGCCAGCAGCATGACAGGGGATGGGACAGATACGCAGTATTTT. This translates into CASSMTGDGTDTQYF.

This clone was recorded only once. J is TRBJ1-1 and V is TRBV18; 11 bases are a match to TRBD1. With V trimmed by 1 base and J by 5 bases, 12 bases remained unmatched. The germline V gene has CDR1 KGHSH and CDR2 LQKENI. CDR3 length equals 18 residues. The CDR3 loop reads CASSPRRGTGGRETEAFF. The CDR3 DNA is TGTGCCAGCTCACCACGGAGGGGGACAGGGGGGCGCGAGACTGAAGCTTTCTTT.

The chain combines TRBV5-4 with TRBJ2-2; 7 bases map to TRBD2. CDR1 and CDR2 from the germline V gene are SGHNT and YYREEE (reference sequence). The J segment lost 3 bases and the V segment lost 3 bases, leaving 11 bases of the junction unmatched. The CDR3 has 17 residues. DNA for the CDR3: TGTGCCAGCAGCTGGGGGGGACGGGGCCGGGACACCGGGGAGCTGTTTTTT. It codes for CASSWGGRGRDTGELFF.

This clone was detected a few times. The chain uses TRBV12-3 or TRBV12-4 and TRBJ1-1, with 7 bases lining up with TRBD1. After removal of 6 bases from V and 3 bases from J, the junction contained 4 bases not matched to a gene. The CDR3 loop spans 13 amino acids. The CDR3 loop is CASRVQGYTEAFF. The CDR3 DNA reads TGTGCCAGCAGGGTACAGGGGTACACTGAAGCTTTCTTT.

This chain uses TRBV6-1 with TRBJ1-5; 12 bases line up with TRBD1. V was pared by 2 bases and J by 0 bases, with 8 bases of the junction left unmatched. Germline CDR1 MNHNS, CDR2 SASEGT. CDR3 length equals 19 residues. CDR3 nucleotides: TGTGCCAGCAGTGAATCACCGGGACAGGGGGCCGGTAGCAATCAGCCCCAGCATTTT. Its protein product is CASSESPGQGAGSNQPQHF.

This chain connects TRBV6-4 to TRBJ2-3, with 7 bases matching TRBD1. CDR1 and CDR2 (germline): MRHNA, SNTAGT. This CDR3 spans 15 amino acids. V was clipped by 5 bases and J by 4 bases; unmatched bases: 9. This CDR3 reads CASSPYRTGADTQYF. Here the CDR3 DNA reads TGTGCCAGCAGTCCTTATAGGACAGGAGCAGATACGCAGTATTTT.

With respect to this clone: The sample has other DNA sequences that encode this CDR3 too. V gene TRBV28 combines with J gene TRBJ1-3, with no clear D. This CDR3 comprises 14 residues. V lost 2 bases and J lost 0, with 5 bases in between. CDR1 and CDR2 (germline): MDHEN, SYDVKM. As DNA, the CDR3 is TGTGCCAGCAGTTTAGTCCGCTCTGGAAACACCATATATTTT. It translates to CASSLVRSGNTIYF.

V and J are TRBV30 and TRBJ2-7; no clear D. Germline assignment: CDR1 GTSNPN and CDR2 SVGIG (reference sequence). The CDR3 totals 14 residues. Deletions cut 4 bases from V and 0 bases from J, with 13 bases between. The CDR3 region is CAWMYDTRSYEQYF. CDR3 DNA sequence: TGTGCCTGGATGTACGACACCCGCTCCTACGAGCAGTACTTC.

The chain combines TRBV5-1 with TRBJ2-2, with 9 bases lining up with TRBD1. The CDR3 covers 16 residues. V dropped 0 bases and J dropped 6; count of bases not matched to a gene: 6. Germline CDR1 SGHRS, CDR2 YFSETQ. The CDR3 region is CASSLARDRDPGELFF. The CDR3 nucleotides read TGCGCCAGCAGCTTGGCCCGGGACAGGGACCCCGGGGAGCTGTTTTTT.